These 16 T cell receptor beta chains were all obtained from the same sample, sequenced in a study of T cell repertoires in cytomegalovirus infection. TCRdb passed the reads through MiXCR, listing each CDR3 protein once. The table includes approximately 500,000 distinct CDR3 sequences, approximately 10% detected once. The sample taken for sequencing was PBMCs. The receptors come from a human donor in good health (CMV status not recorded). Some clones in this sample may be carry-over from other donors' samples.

The CDR3 region is CSASLTGGFSEKLFF. For the CDR3, the DNA is TGCAGTGCTAGCCTGACAGGGGGCTTTAGTGAAAAACTGTTTTTT. This chain links TRBV20-1 with TRBJ1-4, with 10 bases fitting TRBD1. With 3 bases clipped from V and 7 bases from J, the junction kept 8 bases outside the gene matches. Per the germline V gene, CDR1 is DFQATT and CDR2 is SNEGSKA (reference sequence). This CDR3 is 15 amino acids long.

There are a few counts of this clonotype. This CDR3 reads CATHRGSYGYTF. In DNA form, the CDR3 reads TGTGCCACCCACAGGGGATCCTATGGCTACACCTTC. The gene calls are TRBV19 and TRBJ1-2, with 7 bases lining up with TRBD1. Unmatched junction bases numbered 6, after V lost 10 bases and J lost 4 bases. Looked up from germline, CDR1 is LNHDA and CDR2 is SQIVND (reference sequence). The CDR3 loop spans 12 amino acids.

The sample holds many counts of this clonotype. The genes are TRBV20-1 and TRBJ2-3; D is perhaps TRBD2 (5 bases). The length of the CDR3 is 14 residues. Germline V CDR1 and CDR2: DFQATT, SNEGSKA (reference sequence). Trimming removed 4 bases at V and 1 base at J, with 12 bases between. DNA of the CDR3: TGCAGTGCTACCTATGGACTTCGCACAGATACGCAGTATTTT. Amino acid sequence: CSATYGLRTDTQYF.

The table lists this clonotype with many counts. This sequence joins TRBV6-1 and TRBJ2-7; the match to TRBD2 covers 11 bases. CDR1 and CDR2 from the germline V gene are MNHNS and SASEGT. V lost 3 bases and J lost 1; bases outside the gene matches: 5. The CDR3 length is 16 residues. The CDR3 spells CASSEALAGGSYEQYF. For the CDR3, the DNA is TGTGCCAGCAGTGAGGCCCTAGCGGGGGGATCCTACGAGCAGTACTTC.

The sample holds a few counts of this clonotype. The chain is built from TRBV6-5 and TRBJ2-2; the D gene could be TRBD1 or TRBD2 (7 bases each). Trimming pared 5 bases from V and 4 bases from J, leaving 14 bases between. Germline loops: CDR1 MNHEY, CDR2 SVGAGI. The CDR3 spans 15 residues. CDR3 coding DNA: TGTGCCAGCAGTCGAGCGGGACAGCCCACCGGGGAGCTGTTTTTT. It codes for CASSRAGQPTGELFF.

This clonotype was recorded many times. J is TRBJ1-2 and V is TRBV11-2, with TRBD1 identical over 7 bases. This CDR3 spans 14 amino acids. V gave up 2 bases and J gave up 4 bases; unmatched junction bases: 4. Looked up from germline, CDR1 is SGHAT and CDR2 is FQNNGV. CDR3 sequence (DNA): TGTGCCAGCAGCTTACAAGGGGGCATCTATGGCTACACCTTC. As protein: CASSLQGGIYGYTF.

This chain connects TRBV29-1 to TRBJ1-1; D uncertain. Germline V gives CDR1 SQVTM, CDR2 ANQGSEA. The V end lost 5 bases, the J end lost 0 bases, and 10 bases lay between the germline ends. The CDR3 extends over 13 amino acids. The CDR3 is CSVTGLMNTEAFF. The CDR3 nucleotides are TGCAGCGTTACCGGCCTAATGAACACTGAAGCTTTCTTT.

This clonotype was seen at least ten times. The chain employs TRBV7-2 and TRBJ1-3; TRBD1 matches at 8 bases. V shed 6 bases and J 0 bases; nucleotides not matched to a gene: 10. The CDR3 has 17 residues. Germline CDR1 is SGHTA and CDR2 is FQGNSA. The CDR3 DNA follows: TGTGCCAGCAGTCCAGGACAGGGACACAGCTCTGGAAACACCATATATTTT. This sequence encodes CASSPGQGHSSGNTIYF.

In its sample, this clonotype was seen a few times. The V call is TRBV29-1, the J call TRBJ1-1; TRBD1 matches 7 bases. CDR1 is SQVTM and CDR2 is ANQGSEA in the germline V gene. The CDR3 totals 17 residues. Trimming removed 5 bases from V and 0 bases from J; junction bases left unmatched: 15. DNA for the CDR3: TGCAGCGTTCTCACCTCGGGACAGCGGGGACTGAACACTGAAGCTTTCTTT. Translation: CSVLTSGQRGLNTEAFF.

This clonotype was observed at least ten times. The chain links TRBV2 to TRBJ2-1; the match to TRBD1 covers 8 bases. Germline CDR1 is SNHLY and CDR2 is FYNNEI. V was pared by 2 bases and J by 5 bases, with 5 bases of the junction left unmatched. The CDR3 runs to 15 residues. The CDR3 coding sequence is TGTGCCAGCAGTGAACGGGACAGGTATAACAATGAGCAGTTCTTC. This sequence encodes CASSERDRYNNEQFF.

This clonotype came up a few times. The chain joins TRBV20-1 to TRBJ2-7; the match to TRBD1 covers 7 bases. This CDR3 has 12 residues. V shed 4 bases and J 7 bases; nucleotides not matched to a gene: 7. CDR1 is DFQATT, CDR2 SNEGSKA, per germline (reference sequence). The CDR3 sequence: CSATQGPGEQYF. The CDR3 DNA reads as TGCAGTGCTACACAGGGGCCCGGTGAGCAGTACTTC.

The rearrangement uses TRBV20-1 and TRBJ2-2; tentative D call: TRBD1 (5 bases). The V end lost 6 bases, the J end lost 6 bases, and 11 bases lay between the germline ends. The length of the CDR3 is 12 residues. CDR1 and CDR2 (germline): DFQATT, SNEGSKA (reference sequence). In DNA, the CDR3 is TGCAGTGCCGACAGCAGATCCGGGGAGCTGTTTTTT. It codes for CSADSRSGELFF.

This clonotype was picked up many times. The CDR3 bases are TGTGCTAGTGGAAGGGCTTCGAACACCGGGGAGCTGTTTTTT. This encodes CASGRASNTGELFF. V and J are TRBV12-5 and TRBJ2-2, with D unclear. This CDR3 spans 14 amino acids. Trimming cost V 6 bases and J 0 bases, with 8 bases left between them. Germline V gene sequence: CDR1 LGHNT, CDR2 FRNRAP.

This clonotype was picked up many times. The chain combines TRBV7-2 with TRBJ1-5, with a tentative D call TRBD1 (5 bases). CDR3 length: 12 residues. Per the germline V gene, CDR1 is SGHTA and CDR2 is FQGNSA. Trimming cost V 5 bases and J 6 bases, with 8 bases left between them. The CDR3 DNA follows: TGTGCCAGCAGCAAAGACAGTCAGCCCCAGCATTTT. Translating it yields CASSKDSQPQHF.

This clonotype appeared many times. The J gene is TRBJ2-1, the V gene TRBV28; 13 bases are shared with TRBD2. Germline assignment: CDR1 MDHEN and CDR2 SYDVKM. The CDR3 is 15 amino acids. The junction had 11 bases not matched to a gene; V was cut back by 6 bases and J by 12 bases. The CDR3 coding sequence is TGTGCCAGCAGAATAGGACTAGCGGGAGACGGGGGGCAGTTCTTC. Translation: CASRIGLAGDGGQFF.

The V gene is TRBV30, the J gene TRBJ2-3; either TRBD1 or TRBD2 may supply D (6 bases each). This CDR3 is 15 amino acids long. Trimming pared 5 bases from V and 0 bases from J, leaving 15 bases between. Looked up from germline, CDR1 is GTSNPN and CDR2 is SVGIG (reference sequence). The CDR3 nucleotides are TGTGCCTGGGGCGGAGGGGGGTTGAGCACAGATACGCAGTATTTT. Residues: CAWGGGGLSTDTQYF. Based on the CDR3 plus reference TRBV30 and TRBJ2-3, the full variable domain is SQTIHQWPATLVQPVGSPLSLECTVEGTSNPNLYWYRQAAGRGLQLLFYSVGIGQISSEVPQNLSASRPQDRQFILSSKKLLLSDSGFYLCAWGGGGLSTDTQYFGPGTRLTVL.